A single T cell receptor (beta chain) is shown here with its context. Its antigen remains unknown. These data belong to a study of radiotherapy plus CTLA-4 blockade in lung cancer. Overall study: Objective responses were observed in approximately 20% of patients, and disease control was achieved by 30% to 35%. The study, taken as a whole, reports: Radiotherapy plus ipilimumab was followed by expansion in blood of tumor-derived TCR clones. Early shifts in blood T cell clones, with interferon-beta, reportedly predicted response best.

The CDR3 is 15 residues long. From germline, CDR1 is SGHRS and CDR2 YFSETQ. The V gene lost 4 bases and the J gene lost 4 bases, with 15 bases spanning the gap. The method was immunoSEQ multiplex PCR; TCRdb's version includes in-frame clones alone and lacks a portion of them. The table includes 40,000 to 45,000 clones, roughly 80% detected once. Focal radiation with ipilimumab CTLA-4 blockade was given to patients with chemo-refractory metastatic non-small-cell lung cancer. The sequenced sample was peripheral blood, obtained from a patient treated with radiotherapy plus ipilimumab. This chain joins TRBV5-1 and TRBJ2-1, with D possibly TRBD2 on 7 matching bases. The receptor's source is a human donor with non-small cell lung cancer whose response to radiotherapy plus ipilimumab could not be evaluated. CDR3: CASSRTGGWYNEQFF. The CDR3 DNA sequence: TGCGCCAGCAGCCGAACGGGGGGCTGGTACAATGAGCAGTTCTTC. Full variable domain (outside the CDR3, taken from reference TRBV5-1 and TRBJ2-1): KAGVTQTPRYLIKTRGQQVTLSCSPISGHRSVSWYQQTPGQGLQFLFEYFSETQRNKGNFPGRFSGRQFSNSRSEMNVSTLELGDSALYLCASSRTGGWYNEQFFGPGTRLTVL.